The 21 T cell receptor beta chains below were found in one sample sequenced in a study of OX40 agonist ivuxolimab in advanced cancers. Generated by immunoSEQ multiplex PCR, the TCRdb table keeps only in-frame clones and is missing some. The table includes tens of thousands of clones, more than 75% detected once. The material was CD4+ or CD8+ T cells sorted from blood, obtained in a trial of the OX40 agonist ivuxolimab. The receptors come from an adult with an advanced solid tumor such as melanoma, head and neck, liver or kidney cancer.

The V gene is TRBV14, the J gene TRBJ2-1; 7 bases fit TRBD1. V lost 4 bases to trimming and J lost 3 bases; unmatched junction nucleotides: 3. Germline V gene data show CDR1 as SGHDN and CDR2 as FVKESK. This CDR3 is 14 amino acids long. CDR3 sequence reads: CASSLGQYYNEQFF. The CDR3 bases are TGTGCCAGCAGCCTGGGACAGTACTACAATGAGCAGTTCTTC.

CDR3 DNA: TGCGCCAGCAGCCAGGACAGGGCCAGCTATGGCTACACCTTC. Protein: CASSQDRASYGYTF. The chain couples TRBV5-1 to TRBJ1-2, with TRBD1 identical over 8 bases. The V gene's germline CDR1 is SGHRS and CDR2 YFSETQ. The CDR3 runs 14 residues. V shed 4 bases and J 4 bases; nucleotides not matched to a gene: 6. Based on the CDR3 plus reference TRBV5-1 and TRBJ1-2, the full variable domain is KAGVTQTPRYLIKTRGQQVTLSCSPISGHRSVSWYQQTPGQGLQFLFEYFSETQRNKGNFPGRFSGRQFSNSRSEMNVSTLELGDSALYLCASSQDRASYGYTFGSGTRLTVV.

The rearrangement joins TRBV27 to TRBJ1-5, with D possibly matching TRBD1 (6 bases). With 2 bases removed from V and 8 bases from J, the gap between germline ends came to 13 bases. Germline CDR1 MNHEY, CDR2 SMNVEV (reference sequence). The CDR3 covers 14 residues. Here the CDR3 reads CASSLAGARKPQHF. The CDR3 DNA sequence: TGTGCCAGCAGTTTAGCAGGGGCCAGGAAGCCCCAGCATTTT.

The CDR3: CASSRPGAAPYEQYF. The CDR3, as DNA: TGTGCCAGTAGTCGTCCCGGGGCGGCGCCCTACGAGCAGTACTTC. The chain is built from TRBV19 and TRBJ2-7, with D tentatively TRBD1 or TRBD2 (5 bases each). In germline, CDR1 is LNHDA, CDR2 SQIVND (reference sequence). The germline V and J ends were trimmed by 5 bases and 2 bases, with 16 bases remaining between them. The CDR3 sequence is 15 residues long.

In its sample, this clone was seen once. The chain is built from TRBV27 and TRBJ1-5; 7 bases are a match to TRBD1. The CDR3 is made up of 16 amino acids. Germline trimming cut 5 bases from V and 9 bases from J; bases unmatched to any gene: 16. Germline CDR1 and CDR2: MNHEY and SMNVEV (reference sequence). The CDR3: CASSDSGQGDKRPQHF. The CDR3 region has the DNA TGTGCCAGCAGTGACAGTGGGCAGGGGGATAAACGGCCCCAGCATTTT.

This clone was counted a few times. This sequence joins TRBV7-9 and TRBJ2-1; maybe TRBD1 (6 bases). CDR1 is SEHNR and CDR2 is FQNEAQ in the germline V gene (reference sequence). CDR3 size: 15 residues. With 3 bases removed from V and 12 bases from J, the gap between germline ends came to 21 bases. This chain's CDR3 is CASSFGTSRGVSQFF. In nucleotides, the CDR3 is TGTGCCAGCAGCTTTGGGACGTCCAGGGGAGTTTCGCAGTTCTTC.

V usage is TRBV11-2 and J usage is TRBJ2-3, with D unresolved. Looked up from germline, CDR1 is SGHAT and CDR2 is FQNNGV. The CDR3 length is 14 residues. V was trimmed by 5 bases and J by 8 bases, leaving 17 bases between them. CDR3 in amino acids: CASSGPHINPTQYF. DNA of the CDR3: TGTGCCAGCAGCGGACCCCACATCAACCCTACGCAGTATTTT.

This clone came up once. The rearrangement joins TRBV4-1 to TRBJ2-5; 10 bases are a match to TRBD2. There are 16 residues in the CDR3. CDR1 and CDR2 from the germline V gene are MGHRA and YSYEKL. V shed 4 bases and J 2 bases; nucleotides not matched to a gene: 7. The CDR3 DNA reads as TGCGCCAGCAGCCTGGGCTGGACTAGCGGACAAGAGACCCAGTACTTC. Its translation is CASSLGWTSGQETQYF.

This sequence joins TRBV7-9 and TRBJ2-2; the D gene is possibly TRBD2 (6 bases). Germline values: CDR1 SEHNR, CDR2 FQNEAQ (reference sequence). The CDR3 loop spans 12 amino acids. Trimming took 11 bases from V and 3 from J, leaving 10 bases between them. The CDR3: CAGEVYTGELFF. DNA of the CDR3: TGTGCCGGGGAGGTCTACACCGGGGAGCTGTTTTTT.

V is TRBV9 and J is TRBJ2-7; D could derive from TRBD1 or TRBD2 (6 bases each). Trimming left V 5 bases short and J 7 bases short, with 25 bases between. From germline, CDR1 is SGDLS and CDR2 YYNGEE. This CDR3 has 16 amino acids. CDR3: CASSDNLLEGGREQYF. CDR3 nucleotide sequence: TGTGCCAGCAGTGATAACCTCTTAGAGGGGGGTCGAGAGCAGTACTTC.

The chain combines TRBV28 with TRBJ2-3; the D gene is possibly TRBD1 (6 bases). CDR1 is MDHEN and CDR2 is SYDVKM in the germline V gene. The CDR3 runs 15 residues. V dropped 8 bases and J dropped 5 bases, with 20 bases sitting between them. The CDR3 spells CASSLGTHVGDTQYF. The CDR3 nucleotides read TGTGCCAGCTCTCTGGGGACACATGTGGGAGATACGCAGTATTTT.

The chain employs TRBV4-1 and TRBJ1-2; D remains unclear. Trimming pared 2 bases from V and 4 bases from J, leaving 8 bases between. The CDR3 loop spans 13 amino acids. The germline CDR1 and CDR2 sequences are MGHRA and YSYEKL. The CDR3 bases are TGCGCCAGCAGCCAAACAGCCGTCTATGGCTACACCTTC. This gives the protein CASSQTAVYGYTF.

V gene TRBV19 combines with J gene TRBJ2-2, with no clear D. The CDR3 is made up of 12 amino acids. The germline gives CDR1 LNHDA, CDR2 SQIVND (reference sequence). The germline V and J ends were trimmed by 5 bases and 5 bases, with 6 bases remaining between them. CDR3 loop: CASSPPTGELFF. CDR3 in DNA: TGTGCCAGTAGTCCCCCGACCGGGGAGCTGTTTTTT.

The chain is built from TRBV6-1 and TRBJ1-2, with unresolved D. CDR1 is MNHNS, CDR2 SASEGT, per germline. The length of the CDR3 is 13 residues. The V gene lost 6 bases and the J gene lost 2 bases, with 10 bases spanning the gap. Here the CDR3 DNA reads TGTGCCAGCAGAGAGACGGGAAACTATGGCTACACCTTC. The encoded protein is CASRETGNYGYTF.

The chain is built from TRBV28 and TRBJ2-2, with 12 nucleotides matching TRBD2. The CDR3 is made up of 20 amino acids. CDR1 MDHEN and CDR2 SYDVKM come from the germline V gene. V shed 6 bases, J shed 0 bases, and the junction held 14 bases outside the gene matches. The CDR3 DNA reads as TGTGCCAGCAGCCTCTTAGGCCCCCTAGCGGGAGGGACGAACACCGGGGAGCTGTTTTTT. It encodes CASSLLGPLAGGTNTGELFF. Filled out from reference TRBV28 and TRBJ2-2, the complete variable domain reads DVKVTQSSRYLVKRTGEKVFLECVQDMDHENMFWYRQDPGLGLRLIYFSYDVKMKEKGDIPEGYSVSREKKERFSLILESASTNQTSMYLCASSLLGPLAGGTNTGELFFGEGSRLTVL.

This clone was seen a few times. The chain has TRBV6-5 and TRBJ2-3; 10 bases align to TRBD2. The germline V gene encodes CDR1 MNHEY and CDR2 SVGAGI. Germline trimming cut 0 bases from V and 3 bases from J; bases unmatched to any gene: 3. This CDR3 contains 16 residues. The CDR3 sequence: CASSYSISGGTDTQYF. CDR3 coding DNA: TGTGCCAGCAGTTACTCGATTAGCGGGGGGACAGATACGCAGTATTTT.

The CDR3 region has the DNA TGTGCCAGCAGGACGACAGAATCCTACGAGCAGTACTTC. The encoded protein is CASRTTESYEQYF. This chain connects TRBV27 to TRBJ2-7; TRBD1 might be the D (5 bases). The CDR3 covers 13 residues. Trimming removed 6 bases at V and 1 base at J, with 10 bases between. Looked up from germline, CDR1 is MNHEY and CDR2 is SMNVEV (reference sequence).

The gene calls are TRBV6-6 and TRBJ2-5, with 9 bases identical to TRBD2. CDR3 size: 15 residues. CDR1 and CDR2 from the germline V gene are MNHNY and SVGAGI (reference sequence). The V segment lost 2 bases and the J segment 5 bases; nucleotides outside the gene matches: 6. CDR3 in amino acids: CASSYGNAGGETQYF. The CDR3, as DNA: TGTGCCAGCAGTTACGGGAATGCGGGGGGGGAGACCCAGTACTTC.

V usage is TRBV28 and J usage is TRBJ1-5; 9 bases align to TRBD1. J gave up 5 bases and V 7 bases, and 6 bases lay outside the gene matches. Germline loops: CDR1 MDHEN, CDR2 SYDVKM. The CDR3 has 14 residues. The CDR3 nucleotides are TGTGCCAGCAAAGGACAGGGGAGTTATCAGCCCCAGCATTTT. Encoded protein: CASKGQGSYQPQHF.

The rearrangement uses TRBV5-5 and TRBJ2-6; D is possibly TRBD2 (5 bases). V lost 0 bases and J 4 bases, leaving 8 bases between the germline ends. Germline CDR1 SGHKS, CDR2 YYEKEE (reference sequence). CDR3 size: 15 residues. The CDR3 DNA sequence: TGTGCCAGCAGCTTGGGGGAGTCCGGGGCCAACGTCCTGACTTTC. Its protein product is CASSLGESGANVLTF.

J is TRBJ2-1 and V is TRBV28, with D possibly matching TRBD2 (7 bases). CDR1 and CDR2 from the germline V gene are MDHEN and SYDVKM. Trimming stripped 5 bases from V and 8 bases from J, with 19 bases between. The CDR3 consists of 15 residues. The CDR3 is CASSPTRGGQDEQFF. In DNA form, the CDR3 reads TGTGCCAGCAGTCCCACTAGGGGGGGCCAGGATGAGCAGTTCTTC. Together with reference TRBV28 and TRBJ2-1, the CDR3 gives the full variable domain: DVKVTQSSRYLVKRTGEKVFLECVQDMDHENMFWYRQDPGLGLRLIYFSYDVKMKEKGDIPEGYSVSREKKERFSLILESASTNQTSMYLCASSPTRGGQDEQFFGPGTRLTVL.